Listed below are T cell receptor beta chains from one sample, sequenced in a study of Ad26.COV2.S vaccination and SARS-CoV-2 variants. Data came from immunoSEQ multiplex PCR; TCRdb stores just in-frame clones and leaves some out. Here the sample spans around 350,000 clones, about 91% being singletons. Sequenced here: peripheral blood, sampled after recovery from COVID-19. The receptor set was obtained from a human donor who had recovered from COVID-19. Each CDR3 is given with its conserved first and last residue. D genes are given only for firm matches.

J gene,V gene,D gene,CDR3 DNA,CDR3 protein
TRBJ2-1,TRBV4-3,NA,TGCGCCAGCAGCCAAGATGGGACCTTCAATGAGCAGTTCTTC,CASSQDGTFNEQFF
TRBJ1-3,TRBV5-1,TRBD1,TGCGCCAGCAGCTTGGCAGGGGGTACGGGACGTCCTGGAAACACCATATATTTT,CASSLAGGTGRPGNTIYF
TRBJ2-6,TRBV11-2,TRBD1,TGTGCCAGCAGCCCGGGGACAGGCGTTTTGCGCTCTGGGGCCAACGTCCTGACTTTC,CASSPGTGVLRSGANVLTF
TRBJ1-1,TRBV6-4,NA,TGTGCCAGCAGTGACGAGTCAGGAGGAAACACTGAAGCTTTCTTT,CASSDESGGNTEAFF
TRBJ1-6,TRBV10-1,TRBD1,TGCGCCAGCAGTGGACAGGGAAATTCACCCCTCCACTTT,CASSGQGNSPLHF
TRBJ2-1,TRBV9,NA,TGTGCCAGCAGCGTAGGGGGACTGGCTCGTGGGAGCTCCTACAATGAGCAGTTCTTC,CASSVGGLARGSSYNEQFF
TRBJ2-1,TRBV5-1,TRBD1,TGCGCCAGCAGCACCGGACAGGGGGCGGACGAGCAGTTCTTC,CASSTGQGADEQFF
TRBJ1-2,TRBV6-6,NA,TGTGCCAGCAGTTACTCCCCGGGATCCGGGAGTGGCTACACCTTC,CASSYSPGSGSGYTF
TRBJ1-1,TRBV29-1,NA,TGCAGCGCGGGGGCTTTACCTCTAACGCATGGGGAAGCTTTCTTT,CSAGALPLTHGEAFF
TRBJ1-1,TRBV9,NA,TGTGCCAGCAGCGTCCCCCCGGGGCTCAACACTGAAGCTTTCTTT,CASSVPPGLNTEAFF
TRBJ1-4,TRBV19,NA,TGTGCCAGTAGTCCGTGGACAGATACTAATGAAAAACTGTTTTTT,CASSPWTDTNEKLFF